This is a list of T cell receptor beta chains from one sample in a study of cytomegalovirus exposure and HLA in healthy donors. Sequenced by immunoSEQ multiplex PCR; TCRdb stores in-frame clones only, minus some. This sample has 93,000 or so clones, with about 83% found just once. The material sequenced was PBMCs. The receptors stem from a woman in her late teens or twenties in good health and CMV-seropositive. The CDR3 runs from the conserved cysteine through the conserved F or W. A D gene is named only where the DNA matches it firmly. Clone size appears in some rows only: once, few, many, or a class for an expanded clone.

d_call,j_call,clone_size,cdr3_length,v_call,cdr3_aa,cdr3_nt
TRBD2,TRBJ2-3,-,15,TRBV28,CASSPPSGLTDTQYF,TGTGCCAGCAGTCCTCCTAGCGGACTCACAGATACGCAGTATTTT
TRBD1,TRBJ1-2,-,15,TRBV27,CASSTWTGPLDGYTF,TGTGCCAGCAGTACATGGACAGGGCCCTTGGATGGCTACACCTTC
TRBD2,TRBJ2-5,-,15,TRBV5-1,CASSLAGGLSETQYF,TGCGCCAGCAGCTTGGCGGGAGGGCTTTCAGAGACCCAGTACTTC
TRBD1,TRBJ2-7,-,14,TRBV7-8,CASSLERGPYEQYF,TGTGCCAGCAGCTTAGAAAGGGGGCCCTACGAGCAGTACTTC
TRBD1,TRBJ1-1,-,15,TRBV7-3,CASSLTIVQGAEAFF,TGTGCCAGCAGCTTAACGATCGTGCAGGGGGCTGAAGCTTTCTTT
TRBD2,TRBJ2-1,-,16,TRBV7-9,CASSYRATSGYNEQFF,TGTGCCAGCAGCTACCGGGCCACTAGCGGATACAATGAGCAGTTCTTC
-,TRBJ2-7,-,16,TRBV4-2,CASSLATSLSSYEQYF,TGTGCCAGCAGCCTCGCGACTAGTTTGAGCTCCTACGAGCAGTACTTC
-,TRBJ1-1,-,12,TRBV2,CAREPTGLVAFF,TGTGCCAGAGAACCGACGGGACTGGTGGCTTTCTTT
-,TRBJ1-4,-,13,TRBV29-1,CSVVEGMGEKLFF,TGCAGCGTTGTGGAGGGGATGGGAGAAAAACTGTTTTTT
-,TRBJ2-5,-,11,TRBV11-2,CASSPSETQYF,TGTGCCAGCAGCCCCAGTGAGACCCAGTACTTC
-,TRBJ1-1,-,13,TRBV27,CASSDSGNTEAFF,TGTGCCAGCAGCGACAGTGGGAACACTGAAGCTTTCTTT
-,TRBJ2-1,-,15,TRBV4-1,CASRDEQAAGNEQFF,TGCGCCAGCAGAGACGAACAAGCGGCCGGGAATGAGCAGTTCTTC
-,TRBJ2-5,-,16,TRBV5-6,CASSLERRAVEETQYF,TGTGCCAGCAGCTTGGAGCGCAGGGCGGTCGAAGAGACCCAGTACTTC
-,TRBJ1-2,-,17,TRBV4-1,CASSPGRARGGNYGYTF,TGCGCCAGCAGCCCGGGACGAGCGAGGGGGGGAAACTATGGCTACACCTTC
-,TRBJ2-1,-,18,TRBV5-8,CASSLVLMSSSVGNEQFF,TGTGCCAGCAGCTTGGTGTTAATGTCATCTAGCGTGGGGAATGAGCAGTTCTTC
TRBD1,TRBJ1-1,-,14,TRBV18,CASSEGASATEAFF,TGTGCCAGCTCAGAGGGGGCGTCGGCCACTGAAGCTTTCTTT
-,TRBJ2-7,-,14,TRBV9,CASSGPRDPYEQYF,TGTGCCAGCAGCGGACCTCGGGATCCGTACGAGCAGTACTTC
-,TRBJ1-5,-,14,TRBV6-5,CASSYDRWDQPQHF,TGTGCCAGCAGTTACGACAGATGGGATCAGCCCCAGCATTTT
TRBD1,TRBJ2-3,-,14,TRBV6-1,CASKPNRGTDTQYF,TGTGCCAGCAAACCAAACAGGGGGACAGATACGCAGTATTTT
-,TRBJ2-1,-,11,TRBV30,CAWSSGAEQFF,TGTGCCTGGAGTTCGGGAGCTGAGCAGTTCTTC
TRBD2,TRBJ2-7,-,16,TRBV28,CASSTGLGYNFYEQYF,TGTGCCAGCAGTACCGGACTAGGATATAACTTTTACGAGCAGTACTTC
TRBD1,TRBJ2-1,-,17,TRBV7-3,CASSLRGPDRVPNEQFF,TGTGCCAGCAGCTTACGGGGGCCGGACAGGGTGCCCAATGAGCAGTTCTTC
-,TRBJ2-1,-,15,TRBV27,CASSQFRQQDNEQFF,TGTGCCAGCAGTCAATTTCGACAGCAAGACAATGAGCAGTTCTTC
-,TRBJ1-4,-,16,TRBV6-1,CASSEGQFTTNEKLFF,TGTGCCAGCAGTGAAGGACAATTTACAACTAATGAAAAACTGTTTTTT
TRBD2,TRBJ2-3,-,14,TRBV5-1,CASSLEGGTDTQYF,TGCGCCAGCAGCTTGGAGGGAGGGACAGATACGCAGTATTTT
-,TRBJ1-4,few,22,TRBV23-1,CASSQSIKSSEDSASGGWKLFF,TGCGCCAGCAGTCAATCGATTAAATCGTCGGAAGACAGCGCCTCAGGAGGGTGGAAACTGTTTTTT
TRBD1,TRBJ1-3,-,14,TRBV6-5,CASSRDRDRNTIYF,TGTGCCAGCAGCCGGGACAGGGATAGAAACACCATATATTTT
-,TRBJ2-2,-,16,TRBV11-2,CASGGSYAANTGELFF,TGTGCCAGCGGCGGAAGTTATGCCGCGAACACCGGGGAGCTGTTTTTT
-,TRBJ2-1,-,14,TRBV2,CASSEEGVYNEQFF,TGTGCCAGCAGTGAAGAGGGAGTCTACAATGAGCAGTTCTTC
TRBD1,TRBJ2-7,-,13,TRBV2,CASTGQGSYEQYF,TGTGCCAGCACCGGACAGGGTTCCTACGAGCAGTACTTC
TRBD1,TRBJ1-6,-,15,TRBV5-1,CASSLPGQGDSPLHF,TGCGCCAGCAGCTTGCCGGGACAGGGGGATTCACCCCTCCACTTT
TRBD1,TRBJ2-3,-,20,TRBV4-1,CASSQDPSDRVALGTDTQYF,TGCGCCAGCAGCCAAGATCCCTCGGACAGGGTAGCTCTAGGCACAGATACGCAGTATTTT
-,TRBJ1-4,-,15,TRBV7-9,CASSLYLRENEKLFF,TGTGCCAGCAGCTTATATCTCAGGGAAAATGAAAAACTGTTTTTT
-,TRBJ2-7,once,11,TRBV30,CAWKRAYEQYF,TGTGCCTGGAAGAGGGCCTACGAGCAGTACTTC
TRBD2,TRBJ2-1,once,16,TRBV7-9,CASIPSGLAGSNEQFF,TGTGCCAGCATCCCGTCAGGACTAGCGGGATCGAATGAGCAGTTCTTC
TRBD2,TRBJ2-1,-,20,TRBV2,CASSYLLGLAGSDRGNEQFF,TGTGCCAGCAGTTACTTACTGGGACTAGCGGGATCAGATAGAGGCAATGAGCAGTTCTTC
-,TRBJ1-2,-,14,TRBV18,CASSPPAGAGGYTF,TGTGCCAGCTCACCACCAGCAGGGGCCGGCGGCTACACCTTC
-,TRBJ1-4,-,14,TRBV5-1,CASSLEIGVEKLFF,TGCGCCAGCAGCTTGGAGATAGGGGTCGAAAAACTGTTTTTT
-,TRBJ2-4,-,13,TRBV6-5,CAAGDYSKNIQYF,TGTGCCGCGGGCGACTATTCCAAAAACATTCAGTACTTC
-,TRBJ2-2,-,15,TRBV6-6,CASTLPVQNTGELFF,TGTGCCAGCACCTTACCCGTACAGAACACCGGGGAGCTGTTTTTT
-,TRBJ2-4,-,13,TRBV25-1,CASSAGRGNIQYF,TGTGCCAGCAGCGCGGGCAGGGGAAACATTCAGTACTTC
-,TRBJ1-1,once,16,TRBV9,CASSGRGDRPYTEAFF,TGTGCCAGCAGCGGTCGCGGCGACAGGCCTTACACTGAAGCTTTCTTT
-,TRBJ2-1,-,11,TRBV18,CASSTGNEQFF,TGTGCCAGCTCAACAGGTAATGAGCAGTTCTTC
TRBD2,TRBJ2-7,-,12,TRBV13,CASSLREGEQYF,TGTGCCAGCTCACTCAGGGAGGGCGAGCAGTACTTC
-,TRBJ2-5,-,14,TRBV5-1,CASSLPSYQETQYF,TGCGCCAGCAGCTTGCCCAGTTACCAAGAGACCCAGTACTTC
-,TRBJ2-5,-,14,TRBV27,CASSYGAGQGTQYF,TGTGCCAGCAGTTATGGGGCAGGGCAGGGGACCCAGTACTTC
TRBD1,TRBJ1-1,-,15,TRBV6-5,CASSYGTGLNTEAFF,TGTGCCAGCAGTTACGGGACAGGGTTGAACACTGAAGCTTTCTTT
TRBD1,TRBJ2-5,-,15,TRBV19,CASSDTGTAQETQYF,TGTGCCAGTAGCGACACCGGGACAGCCCAAGAGACCCAGTACTTC
TRBD1,TRBJ2-1,once,15,TRBV5-1,CASSSTGGTNNEQFF,TGCGCCAGCAGCTCGACAGGGGGCACAAACAATGAGCAGTTCTTC
-,TRBJ2-1,-,11,TRBV6-6,CASTSRNEQFF,TGTGCCAGCACCTCCCGGAATGAGCAGTTCTTC
-,TRBJ2-3,once,14,TRBV15,CATTLRAAGDTQYF,TGTGCCACCACCCTTCGGGCCGCAGGGGATACGCAGTATTTT
-,TRBJ2-1,once,15,TRBV6-1,CAGSLQGPPYNEQFF,TGTGCCGGTTCATTACAGGGTCCCCCTTACAATGAGCAGTTCTTC
-,TRBJ2-1,once,13,TRBV7-9,CASNAGSYNEQFF,TGTGCCAGCAATGCGGGGAGCTACAATGAGCAGTTCTTC
-,TRBJ2-7,-,12,TRBV28,CASSLVGLEQYF,TGTGCCAGCAGTTTAGTTGGCTTGGAGCAGTACTTC
TRBD1,TRBJ1-1,-,16,TRBV6-5,CASSYSAGQGPQRAFF,TGTGCCAGCAGTTACTCGGCTGGACAGGGGCCTCAACGAGCTTTCTTT